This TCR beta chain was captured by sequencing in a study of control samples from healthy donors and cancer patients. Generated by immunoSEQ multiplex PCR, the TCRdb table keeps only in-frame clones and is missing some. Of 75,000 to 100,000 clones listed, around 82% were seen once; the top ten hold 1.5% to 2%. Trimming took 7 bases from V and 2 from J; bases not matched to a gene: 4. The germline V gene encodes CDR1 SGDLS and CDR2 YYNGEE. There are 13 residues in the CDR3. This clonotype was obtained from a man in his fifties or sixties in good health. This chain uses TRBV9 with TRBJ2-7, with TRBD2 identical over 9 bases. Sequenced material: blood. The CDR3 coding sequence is TGTGCCAGCCGCGCTAGCGGGACCTACGAGCAGTACTTC. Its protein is CASRASGTYEQYF.